A selection of T cell receptor beta chains follows, all from one sample in a study of T cell responses to AZD1222 COVID-19 vaccine. This table comes from immunoSEQ multiplex PCR, and its TCRdb copy is limited to in-frame clones, with some not included. The table has some 130,000 clones, approximately 91% seen once; the top ten hold under 1.2%. Sequences were derived from peripheral blood, sampled 28 days after the second AZD1222 dose. All receptors derive from an adult who received the AZD1222 COVID-19 vaccine. Each CDR3 is given with its conserved first and last residue. Each record gives: J gene, clone size, V gene, D gene, CDR3 DNA, CDR3 protein. D genes are given only for firm matches. Only part of the rows carry a size: once, few, many, or a class if the clone is expanded.

>TRBJ2-1|NA|TRBV27|TRBD2
TGTGCCAGCAGTTTAAGGGAAGCGCGGACTAGCGGCCCTTTGAGCTCCTACAATGAGCAGTTCTTC
CASSLREARTSGPLSSYNEQFF
>TRBJ2-2|once|TRBV6-5|NA
TGTGCCAGCAGTTTTAGGGGGGCCCAAAACGCCGGGGAGCTGTTTTTT
CASSFRGAQNAGELFF
>TRBJ1-2|NA|TRBV6-6|TRBD1
TGTGCCAGCTCCATACAGGGACAGTTGGCCTATGGCTACACCTTC
CASSIQGQLAYGYTF
>TRBJ1-1|NA|TRBV6-6|NA
TGTGCCAGCAGGGAAGGGAACACTGAAGCTTTCTTT
CASREGNTEAFF
>TRBJ2-7|NA|TRBV27|TRBD2
TGTGCCAGTGCCCGACTAGCGGTTCCTACGGAGTACTTC
CASARLAVPTEYF
>TRBJ2-5|few|TRBV7-9|TRBD2
TGTGCCAGCACCTCTAGCGGGTACCAAGAGACCCAGTACTTC
CASTSSGYQETQYF
>TRBJ2-6|NA|TRBV6-1|TRBD1
TGTGCCACCACCGGGACAGGGTCCGGGGCCAACGTCCTGACTTTC
CATTGTGSGANVLTF
>TRBJ1-1|NA|TRBV6-2/TRBV6-3|NA
TGTGCCAGCAGTTACTCCGGGGGGAACACTGAAGCTTTCTTT
CASSYSGGNTEAFF
>TRBJ2-2|NA|TRBV7-6|NA
TGTGCCAGCGGCCCACGGATAGCGAACACCGGGGAGCTGTTTTTT
CASGPRIANTGELFF
>TRBJ2-7|NA|TRBV14|NA
TGTGCCAGCAGCGGGGCACTCAACCCCGTCTACGAGCAGTACTTC
CASSGALNPVYEQYF
>TRBJ2-2|once|TRBV2|NA
TGTGCCAGCAGTGAAGAGGGGTACACCGGGGAGCTGTTTTTT
CASSEEGYTGELFF
>TRBJ2-7|once|TRBV6-5|NA
TGTGCCAGCAGCGGGACTCTCTACGAGCAGTACTTC
CASSGTLYEQYF
>TRBJ1-2|few|TRBV30|TRBD1
TGTGCCTGGAGTGTCCAATACAGGGGCGGCTACACCTTC
CAWSVQYRGGYTF
>TRBJ1-3|NA|TRBV4-1|NA
TGCGCCAGCAGCCAAGAAAGAGGGGCCGGAAACACCATATATTTT
CASSQERGAGNTIYF
>TRBJ2-1|NA|TRBV5-1|NA
TGCGCCAGCAGCCCCATTCCCTCCGGCGGCAATGAGCAGTTCTTC
CASSPIPSGGNEQFF
>TRBJ1-2|NA|TRBV9|TRBD1
TGTGCCAGCAGTACAGGGGCATATGGCTACACCTTC
CASSTGAYGYTF
>TRBJ2-3|NA|TRBV12-3/TRBV12-4|NA
TGTGCCAGCAGTTTTGATCGGAATACGCAGTATTTT
CASSFDRNTQYF
>TRBJ1-6|NA|TRBV7-9|TRBD1
TGTGCCAGCAGCTCCGACAGGGTGAGGTCACCCCTCCACTTT
CASSSDRVRSPLHF
>TRBJ1-5|NA|TRBV7-9|TRBD1
TGTGCCAGCAGCTTCATGGGACAGGGAAGCAATCAGCCCCAGCATTTT
CASSFMGQGSNQPQHF
>TRBJ2-1|NA|TRBV5-1|TRBD1
TGCGCCAGCAGCTTGGAAGGGGGCACCTACAATGAGCAGTTCTTC
CASSLEGGTYNEQFF
>TRBJ2-3|NA|TRBV29-1|TRBD2
TGCAGCGTTGGACTAGCGGGAGGGCCAGATACGCAGTATTTT
CSVGLAGGPDTQYF
>TRBJ1-1|NA|TRBV7-9|TRBD1
TGTGCCAGCAGCCCAGTGGGCGAGGGGGCGGGGGACACTGAAGCTTTCTTT
CASSPVGEGAGDTEAFF
>TRBJ2-7|NA|TRBV7-8|NA
TGTGCCAGCAGCCAGAGACAGTCGAAGGAGCAGTACTTC
CASSQRQSKEQYF
>TRBJ2-7|NA|TRBV2|TRBD1
TGTGCCAGCAGAATGACAGGGTCCTACGAGCAGTACTTC
CASRMTGSYEQYF
>TRBJ2-1|NA|TRBV27|TRBD2
TGTGCCAGCAGTTTTTCATTCTGGGCTAGCGGGAGAGTTGATGAGCAGTTCTTC
CASSFSFWASGRVDEQFF
>TRBJ2-1|NA|TRBV13|NA
TGTGCCAGCAGCCCCCGGGACTTGAGAAATCACAATGAGCAGTTCTTC
CASSPRDLRNHNEQFF
>TRBJ2-7|once|TRBV27|NA
TGTGCCAGCAGTCCCGAATCGGGCGACTACGAGCAGTACTTC
CASSPESGDYEQYF
>TRBJ2-1|NA|TRBV18|NA
TGTGCCAGCTCACCCCGAGTAGATGGTGAGCAGTTCTTC
CASSPRVDGEQFF